The 17 T cell receptor beta chains below come from one sample, sequenced in a study of cytomegalovirus exposure and HLA in healthy donors. Vbeta (60) and Jbeta (13) primers were used in the PCR. The data were produced by immunoSEQ multiplex PCR, yet TCRdb's version contains in-frame clones alone and is incomplete. The sample shows over 150,000 clones, approximately 85% of them seen only once. Source material: PBMCs. The receptors come from a girl aged 2 to 10 in good health and CMV-seropositive.

V is TRBV5-4 and J is TRBJ2-2; possible D gene TRBD2, 5 bases. V lost 6 bases, J lost 4 bases, and 28 bases lay in between. CDR3 size: 19 residues. Germline V gene lookup returns CDR1 SGHNT and CDR2 YYREEE (reference sequence). DNA for the CDR3: TGTGCCAGCACCTCTTCGTTCCGGGGTCCAGGTGAAATCACCGGGGAGCTGTTTTTT. Translation: CASTSSFRGPGEITGELFF.

The V and J genes are TRBV5-1 and TRBJ2-5; 8 bases line up with TRBD2. Germline V gives CDR1 SGHRS, CDR2 YFSETQ. This CDR3 has 14 residues. With 4 bases clipped from V and 7 bases from J, the junction kept 9 bases outside the gene matches. The CDR3 bases are TGCGCCAGCAGCCCATTGATCCGGGAGGGGACCCAGTACTTC. Protein sequence: CASSPLIREGTQYF. The full variable domain, rest sourced from reference TRBV5-1 and TRBJ2-5, is KAGVTQTPRYLIKTRGQQVTLSCSPISGHRSVSWYQQTPGQGLQFLFEYFSETQRNKGNFPGRFSGRQFSNSRSEMNVSTLELGDSALYLCASSPLIREGTQYFGPGTRLLVL.

The V call is TRBV18, the J call TRBJ2-7; 13 nucleotides agree with TRBD2. This CDR3 spans 14 amino acids. The ends lost 3 bases at V and 4 bases at J; junction bases unmatched: 0. Germline CDR1 reads KGHSH; CDR2 reads LQKENI. CDR3 bases: TGTGCCAGCTCACCGGGACTAGCGGGGTACGAGCAGTACTTC. Translating gives CASSPGLAGYEQYF.

The gene calls are TRBV2 and TRBJ2-2; perhaps TRBD1 as D (5 bases). The CDR3 is made up of 14 amino acids. V lost 7 bases to trimming and J lost 3 bases, with 12 bases between them. Germline CDR1 is SNHLY and CDR2 is FYNNEI. The chain's CDR3 is CASMGRVYTGELFF. CDR3 coding DNA: TGTGCCAGCATGGGCAGGGTATACACCGGGGAGCTGTTTTTT.

This CDR3 reads CASSLGRWNTEAFF. The DNA for the CDR3 is TGTGCCAGCAGTTTGGGGAGGTGGAACACTGAAGCTTTCTTT. This chain links TRBV27 with TRBJ1-1; D gene unclear. V shed 3 bases and J shed 1 base, with 9 bases lying between them. Germline values: CDR1 MNHEY, CDR2 SMNVEV (reference sequence). CDR3 length equals 14 residues.

CDR3: CATFRDYEQYF. CDR3 nucleotide sequence: TGTGCCACCTTTCGAGACTACGAGCAGTACTTC. The chain is built from TRBV10-3 and TRBJ2-5; D remains unclear. The J call may be incorrect, as the DNA end agrees better with TRBJ2-7. The germline CDR1 and CDR2 sequences are ENHRY and SYGVKD. The CDR3 is 11 residues long.

V usage is TRBV6-1 and J usage is TRBJ1-5, with TRBD1 matching 7 bases. Germline V gene lookup returns CDR1 MNHNS and CDR2 SASEGT. Trimming cost V 10 bases and J 6 bases; bases outside gene matches: 15. This CDR3 is 15 amino acids long. This CDR3 is CATKGTRGSIQPQHF. CDR3 sequence (DNA): TGTGCCACTAAAGGGACCAGGGGGTCTATTCAGCCCCAGCATTTT.

J is TRBJ1-1 and V is TRBV6-1; D is possibly TRBD1 (6 bases). V was cut by 4 bases and J by 3 bases, with 9 bases left in between. There are 13 residues in the CDR3. The germline V gene has CDR1 MNHNS and CDR2 SASEGT. DNA of the CDR3: TGTGCCAGCAGTGGGGGGCCTTACACTGAAGCTTTCTTT. The encoded protein is CASSGGPYTEAFF.

For the CDR3, the DNA is TGTGCCAGCAGATCCAGGGGTAATCTAGAGACCCAGTACTTC. Encoded protein: CASRSRGNLETQYF. The J gene is TRBJ2-5, the V gene TRBV7-8, with D possibly TRBD1 on 6 matching bases. The CDR3 spans 14 residues. Trimming left V 6 bases short and J 4 bases short, with 15 bases between. CDR1 SGHVS and CDR2 FQNEAQ come from the germline V gene.

J is TRBJ2-7 and V is TRBV5-1, with TRBD1 as a possible D gene (6 bases). CDR1 and CDR2 from the germline V gene are SGHRS and YFSETQ. Trimming took off 4 bases at V and 2 bases at J, with 10 bases between the two ends. The CDR3 spans 13 residues. The CDR3 reads CASSADSPYEQYF. The CDR3 region has the DNA TGCGCCAGCAGCGCGGACAGTCCCTACGAGCAGTACTTC.

The DNA of the CDR3 is TGTGCCAGCAGTCGCGGACTAGCAGGAGATACGCAGTATTTT. Residues: CASSRGLAGDTQYF. V usage is TRBV27 and J usage is TRBJ2-3; TRBD2 aligns across 8 bases. This CDR3 spans 14 amino acids. Germline assignment: CDR1 MNHEY and CDR2 SMNVEV (reference sequence). Trimming at V came to 5 bases and at J to 5 bases, leaving 6 bases not matched to a gene.

The V call is TRBV11-2, the J call TRBJ2-2; TRBD2 agrees at 9 bases. Unmatched junction bases numbered 22, after V lost 7 bases and J lost 7 bases. The germline gives CDR1 SGHAT, CDR2 FQNNGV. The CDR3 runs to 19 residues. Here the CDR3 DNA reads TGTGCCAGCATCCCGACGGCTCCTCTGGCGGGAGGGCATGGCGGGGAGCTGTTTTTT. This translates into CASIPTAPLAGGHGGELFF. The variable domain in full, completed from reference TRBV11-2 and TRBJ2-2, reads EAGVAQSPRYKIIEKRQSVAFWCNPISGHATLYWYQQILGQGPKLLIQFQNNGVVDDSQLPKDRFSAERLKGVDSTLKIQPAKLEDSAVYLCASIPTAPLAGGHGGELFFGEGSRLTVL.

CDR3: CASSEGSGRYNEQFF. DNA of the CDR3: TGTGCCAGCAGTGAAGGTAGCGGGAGGTACAATGAGCAGTTCTTC. V usage is TRBV6-4 and J usage is TRBJ2-1; TRBD2 matches at 10 bases. CDR3 size: 15 residues. The germline V gene encodes CDR1 MRHNA and CDR2 SNTAGT. V lost 3 bases to trimming and J lost 4 bases; unmatched junction nucleotides: 3.

The V and J genes are TRBV2 and TRBJ2-1; 7 bases map to TRBD2. CDR1 and CDR2 from the germline V gene are SNHLY and FYNNEI. This CDR3 contains 12 residues. V shed 7 bases, J shed 7 bases, and the junction held 4 bases outside the gene matches. The CDR3 DNA reads as TGTGCCAGCATAGGCGGGAGTAATGAGCAGTTCTTC. It specifies CASIGGSNEQFF.

This clone was observed a single time. This rearrangement joins TRBV13 to TRBJ1-1, with a possible D match to TRBD1 (6 bases). In germline, CDR1 is PRHDT, CDR2 FYEKMQ (reference sequence). This CDR3 has 16 residues. V was pared by 6 bases and J by 4 bases, with 21 bases between. DNA of the CDR3: TGTGCCAGCAGTCCCTACGCGGGGGGCTTAGGCACTGAAGCTTTCTTT. Its protein product is CASSPYAGGLGTEAFF.

The genes are TRBV5-4 and TRBJ2-4, with 8 bases aligning to TRBD1. The CDR3 runs to 14 residues. Looked up from germline, CDR1 is SGHNT and CDR2 is YYREEE (reference sequence). V shed 1 base and J 3 bases; nucleotides not matched to a gene: 0. CDR3 DNA sequence: TGTGCCAGCAGCTTGACAGGGGGCAAAAACATTCAGTACTTC. As protein: CASSLTGGKNIQYF.

This chain connects TRBV29-1 to TRBJ1-2; weak D call: TRBD1 (6 bases). This CDR3 comprises 13 residues. V was cut by 5 bases and J by 5 bases, with 15 bases left in between. Germline values: CDR1 SQVTM, CDR2 ANQGSEA. DNA for the CDR3: TGCAGCGTTAGTCAGGGGCCCGAATATGGCTACACCTTC. This codes for CSVSQGPEYGYTF.